The 28 T cell receptor beta chains in this list originate from one sample, sequenced in a study of cytomegalovirus exposure and HLA in healthy donors. Amplification used 60 Vbeta primers and 13 Jbeta primers. TCRdb keeps only in-frame clones here, not all; method: immunoSEQ multiplex PCR. Its table lists roughly 50,000 clones. Sequenced: PBMCs. The receptors originated from a woman aged 40-49 years in good health and CMV-seronegative.

The chain is built from TRBV4-1 and TRBJ2-5; D unclear. Trimming shortened V by 3 bases and J by 5 bases, and 19 bases separated the two germline ends. The CDR3 runs to 16 residues. Germline CDR1 MGHRA, CDR2 YSYEKL. The DNA for the CDR3 is TGCGCCAGCAGCCATAGGCCCAGCAGGCCTCCGGAGACCCAGTACTTC. Its protein is CASSHRPSRPPETQYF.

V is TRBV6-1 and J is TRBJ2-7; D unresolved. From germline, CDR1 is MNHNS and CDR2 SASEGT. Trimming left V 6 bases short and J 2 bases short, with 17 bases between. CDR3 length equals 15 residues. The CDR3 nucleotides read TGTGCCAGCAGCCAGGTCTCCAACGTTCCCTACGAGCAGTACTTC. This gives the protein CASSQVSNVPYEQYF.

CDR3 loop: CSGWTGGETQYF. The CDR3 DNA follows: TGCAGCGGATGGACAGGCGGGGAGACCCAGTACTTC. The V and J genes are TRBV29-1 and TRBJ2-5; 7 bases are a match to TRBD1. The length of the CDR3 is 12 residues. After removal of 7 bases from V and 5 bases from J, the junction contained 7 bases not matched to a gene. Germline V gives CDR1 SQVTM, CDR2 ANQGSEA.

The V call is TRBV4-1, the J call TRBJ2-3; 8 bases are shared with TRBD2. With V trimmed by 0 bases and J by 11 bases, 16 bases remained unmatched. The CDR3 has 17 residues. Germline CDR1 reads MGHRA; CDR2 reads YSYEKL. The CDR3 sequence is CASSQESGTRRVGGQYF. The CDR3 bases are TGCGCCAGCAGCCAAGAGTCGGGGACTAGAAGGGTTGGAGGGCAGTATTTT.

J is TRBJ1-2 and V is TRBV7-8; 8 nucleotides line up with TRBD1. Germline V lookup: CDR1 SGHVS, CDR2 FQNEAQ. J gave up 4 bases and V 6 bases, and 7 bases lay outside the gene matches. This CDR3 spans 14 amino acids. This CDR3 is CASRAGGRGYGYTF. Written as DNA, the CDR3 is TGTGCCAGCAGGGCAGGGGGCCGTGGCTATGGCTACACCTTC. Variable domain in full (rest from reference TRBV7-8 and TRBJ1-2): GAGVSQSPRYKVAKRGQDVALRCDPISGHVSLFWYQQALGQGPEFLTYFQNEAQLDKSGLPSDRFFAERPEGSVSTLKIQRTQQEDSAVYLCASRAGGRGYGYTFGSGTRLTVV.

The chain links TRBV11-2 to TRBJ2-1; maybe TRBD1 (6 bases). The germline V gene has CDR1 SGHAT and CDR2 FQNNGV. CDR3 length: 11 amino acids. V was cut by 5 bases and J by 9 bases, with 8 bases left in between. CDR3 nucleotides: TGTGCCAGCAGCCAGGGGATTGAGCAGTTCTTC. It translates to CASSQGIEQFF.

This chain connects TRBV30 to TRBJ2-7, with 9 bases fitting TRBD1. Trimming cost V 7 bases and J 5 bases; bases outside gene matches: 12. Per the germline V gene, CDR1 is GTSNPN and CDR2 is SVGIG (reference sequence). The CDR3 length is 14 residues. The CDR3 region has the DNA TGTGCCTCCACGGTGGGACAGGGTGTCCACGAGCAGTACTTC. Translation: CASTVGQGVHEQYF.

The genes are TRBV18 and TRBJ1-5; D is undetermined. The CDR3 is 17 amino acids. Germline V lookup: CDR1 KGHSH, CDR2 LQKENI. Trimming shortened V by 4 bases and J by 3 bases, and 19 bases separated the two germline ends. The chain's CDR3 is CASSLNLPRNVNQPQHF. DNA of the CDR3: TGTGCCAGCTCACTAAATTTGCCCAGGAATGTCAATCAGCCCCAGCATTTT.

The chain carries TRBV19 and TRBJ1-1; TRBD1 is a possible D gene (6 bases). The CDR3 spans 13 residues. Germline V gene sequence: CDR1 LNHDA, CDR2 SQIVND (reference sequence). V lost 6 bases and J lost 0, with 8 bases in between. The CDR3, as DNA: TGTGCCAGTAGCCAGGGGATGAACACTGAAGCTTTCTTT. This sequence encodes CASSQGMNTEAFF.

V gene TRBV5-1 combines with J gene TRBJ2-7; D might be TRBD2 (5 bases). Deletions cut 7 bases from V and 4 bases from J, with 9 bases between. There are 11 residues in the CDR3. Germline loops: CDR1 SGHRS, CDR2 YFSETQ. CDR3 residues: CASGSSYEQYF. CDR3 coding DNA: TGCGCCAGCGGGAGTTCGTACGAGCAGTACTTC.

The chain has TRBV19 and TRBJ1-1, with 8 nucleotides matching TRBD1. The junction had 2 bases not matched to a gene; V was cut back by 5 bases and J by 3 bases. Germline CDR1 LNHDA, CDR2 SQIVND (reference sequence). The length of the CDR3 is 13 residues. CDR3 protein: CASSATGDTEAFF. The DNA of the CDR3 is TGTGCCAGTAGTGCGACAGGGGACACTGAAGCTTTCTTT.

The CDR3 region is CASSLSPGEKLFF. In DNA, the CDR3 is TGTGCCAGCAGCTTATCCCCGGGTGAAAAACTGTTTTTT. This chain connects TRBV7-3 to TRBJ1-4; D is unresolved. Deletions cut 2 bases from V and 7 bases from J, with 8 bases between. Germline V CDR1 and CDR2: SGHTA, FQGTGA. This CDR3 spans 13 amino acids. Filled out from reference TRBV7-3 and TRBJ1-4, the complete variable domain reads GAGVSQTPSNKVTEKGKYVELRCDPISGHTALYWYRQSLGQGPEFLIYFQGTGAADDSGLPNDRFFAVRPEGSVSTLKIQRTERGDSAVYLCASSLSPGEKLFFGSGTQLSVL.

The chain employs TRBV5-8 and TRBJ2-7; 7 bases fit TRBD1. The CDR3 sequence is 13 residues long. CDR1 is SGHTS and CDR2 is YDEGEE in the germline V gene. Unmatched junction bases numbered 4, after V lost 4 bases and J lost 3 bases. CDR3 loop: CASSLRQGYEQYF. The CDR3 DNA reads as TGTGCCAGCAGCCTCCGACAGGGCTACGAGCAGTACTTC.

The genes are TRBV5-4 and TRBJ2-1; 7 positions agree with TRBD1. There are 14 residues in the CDR3. The V gene end was trimmed by 4 bases and the J gene end by 4 bases; junction bases not matched to a gene: 5. CDR1 and CDR2 from the germline V gene are SGHNT and YYREEE (reference sequence). This CDR3 is CASSLGQEYNEQFF. For the CDR3, the DNA is TGTGCCAGCAGCCTAGGACAGGAGTACAATGAGCAGTTCTTC. The full variable domain, completed using reference TRBV5-4 and TRBJ2-1, is ETGVTQSPTHLIKTRGQQVTLRCSSQSGHNTVSWYQQALGQGPQFIFQYYREEENGRGNFPPRFSGLQFPNYSSELNVNALELDDSALYLCASSLGQEYNEQFFGPGTRLTVL.

V and J are TRBV7-9 and TRBJ2-1, with 13 bases lining up with TRBD2. The CDR3 is 18 residues long. V lost 0 bases to trimming and J lost 4 bases; unmatched junction nucleotides: 6. The germline CDR1 and CDR2 sequences are SEHNR and FQNEAQ (reference sequence). CDR3 residues: CASSLARLAGGLYNEQFF. As DNA, the CDR3 is TGTGCCAGCAGCTTAGCCCGACTAGCGGGAGGTTTGTACAATGAGCAGTTCTTC.

This chain uses TRBV7-3 with TRBJ2-1, with 9 bases fitting TRBD2. The CDR3 is 14 amino acids. Germline CDR1 SGHTA, CDR2 FQGTGA. V dropped 2 bases and J dropped 6; count of bases not matched to a gene: 2. The DNA for the CDR3 is TGTGCCAGCAGCTTAGCGGGGGGGGCCAATGAGCAGTTCTTC. Its protein product is CASSLAGGANEQFF.

This sequence joins TRBV5-6 and TRBJ1-6; 7 bases map to TRBD1. V trimming: 1 base; J trimming: 9 bases; junction bases outside the gene matches: 4. The CDR3 extends over 14 amino acids. Germline CDR1 SGHDT, CDR2 YYEEEE. CDR3 in DNA: TGTGCCAGCAGCTTGACTACAGGGGCTTCACCCCTCCACTTT. Translated: CASSLTTGASPLHF.

In DNA form, the CDR3 reads TGTGCCAGCAGGAGGGTGACTAGCGGGAGGAATGAGCAGTTCTTC. It yields the protein CASRRVTSGRNEQFF. V gene TRBV2 combines with J gene TRBJ2-1, with 13 bases lining up with TRBD2. The CDR3 loop spans 15 amino acids. Germline V gives CDR1 SNHLY, CDR2 FYNNEI. The J segment lost 7 bases and the V segment lost 6 bases, leaving 6 bases of the junction unmatched.

The chain has TRBV6-5 and TRBJ2-7, with D tentatively TRBD2 (6 bases). Germline CDR1 and CDR2: MNHEY and SVGAGI. The CDR3 loop spans 13 amino acids. Trimming removed 5 bases from V and 5 bases from J, with 13 bases in between. The CDR3 reads CASSPRGLDEQYF. Written as DNA, the CDR3 is TGTGCCAGCAGTCCAAGGGGACTCGACGAGCAGTACTTC.

V gene TRBV27 combines with J gene TRBJ1-4, with D possibly being TRBD1 (6 bases). Germline V gene sequence: CDR1 MNHEY, CDR2 SMNVEV (reference sequence). The CDR3 extends over 14 amino acids. Trimming cost V 7 bases and J 4 bases, with 13 bases left between them. In DNA form, the CDR3 reads TGTGCCAGCAAACCGGGACACAATAATGAAAAACTGTTTTTT. This codes for CASKPGHNNEKLFF.

This sequence joins TRBV5-1 and TRBJ1-2, with a possible D match to TRBD1 (5 bases). V lost 0 bases and J 8 bases, leaving 11 bases between the germline ends. The CDR3 loop spans 13 amino acids. The germline gives CDR1 SGHRS, CDR2 YFSETQ. The CDR3 DNA reads as TGCGCCAGCAGCTTGGGGGGCTCCTTCGGCTACACCTTC. Translation: CASSLGGSFGYTF. Full variable domain (rest looked up from reference TRBV5-1 and TRBJ1-2): KAGVTQTPRYLIKTRGQQVTLSCSPISGHRSVSWYQQTPGQGLQFLFEYFSETQRNKGNFPGRFSGRQFSNSRSEMNVSTLELGDSALYLCASSLGGSFGYTFGSGTRLTVV.

The chain links TRBV18 to TRBJ2-7; 9 positions match TRBD1. The V gene's germline CDR1 is KGHSH and CDR2 LQKENI. There are 15 residues in the CDR3. The V segment lost 6 bases and the J segment 3 bases; nucleotides outside the gene matches: 9. As DNA, the CDR3 is TGTGCCAGCTCCCCCACAGTGACAGGGGGCTACGAGCAGTACTTC. Translated: CASSPTVTGGYEQYF.

J is TRBJ2-3 and V is TRBV4-2; 9 bases match TRBD2. There are 16 residues in the CDR3. Germline V gives CDR1 LGHNA, CDR2 YNFKEQ. V lost 3 bases, J lost 5 bases, and 9 bases stayed unmatched. The CDR3 loop is CASSQRSSGVVDTQYF. For the CDR3, the DNA is TGTGCCAGCAGCCAGCGTTCTAGCGGGGTCGTAGATACGCAGTATTTT.

Concerning this clone: This sample also contains other DNA sequences that code for the same CDR3. In DNA form, the CDR3 reads TGCAGCGTTGACAGGGGTTGGGGAATGAACACTGAAGCTTTCTTT. This translates into CSVDRGWGMNTEAFF. The V and J genes are TRBV29-1 and TRBJ1-1, with a possible D match to TRBD1 (6 bases). The CDR3 loop spans 15 amino acids. Germline CDR1 reads SQVTM; CDR2 reads ANQGSEA. Trimming shortened V by 3 bases and J by 0 bases, and 14 bases separated the two germline ends.

V and J are TRBV19 and TRBJ1-2, with 11 nucleotides matching TRBD1. CDR3 length: 16 amino acids. With 7 bases clipped from V and 6 bases from J, the junction kept 13 bases outside the gene matches. Germline lookup yields CDR1 LNHDA and CDR2 SQIVND (reference sequence). As DNA, the CDR3 is TGTGCCAGTACGGACAGGGGGCGCGAGTTGCTGCATGGCTACACCTTC. Its translation: CASTDRGRELLHGYTF.

The chain is built from TRBV30 and TRBJ2-1; TRBD2 is a possible D gene (5 bases). The V gene's germline CDR1 is GTSNPN and CDR2 SVGIG (reference sequence). The CDR3 length is 17 residues. V gave up 0 bases and J gave up 4 bases, with 19 bases separating them. CDR3 coding DNA: TGTGCCTGGAGTGTACTAAGTAGTGGGGAGACTTACAATGAGCAGTTCTTC. It encodes CAWSVLSSGETYNEQFF.

This rearrangement joins TRBV5-1 to TRBJ1-1; the D is unclear. The CDR3 is made up of 11 amino acids. Germline CDR1 reads SGHRS; CDR2 reads YFSETQ. Trimming took 4 bases from V and 7 from J, leaving 8 bases between them. Here the CDR3 DNA reads TGCGCCAGCAGCACAAACCATGAAGCTTTCTTT. Translated: CASSTNHEAFF. Variable domain in full (rest from reference TRBV5-1 and TRBJ1-1): KAGVTQTPRYLIKTRGQQVTLSCSPISGHRSVSWYQQTPGQGLQFLFEYFSETQRNKGNFPGRFSGRQFSNSRSEMNVSTLELGDSALYLCASSTNHEAFFGQGTRLTVV.

The V call is TRBV14, the J call TRBJ2-3; D gene uncertain. CDR1 is SGHDN, CDR2 FVKESK, per germline. The V end was cut by 4 bases, the J end by 0 bases, with 5 bases between. The CDR3 sequence is 13 residues long. The CDR3 nucleotides are TGTGCCAGCAGCCTATATAGCACAGATACGCAGTATTTT. It translates to CASSLYSTDTQYF.